In its sample, the clone carrying this T cell receptor beta chain was seen a few times. CDR3 length equals 15 residues. After removal of 5 bases from V and 9 bases from J, the junction contained 13 bases not matched to a gene. CDR1 is SGHVS, CDR2 FQNEAQ, per germline. TCRdb's copy holds only in-frame clones and misses some; the assay was immunoSEQ multiplex PCR. The sample holds fewer than 200,000 clones, around four fifths seen once. The entry originates in a study of blood T cell repertoires in COVID-19. Study information: In each case, the material was cDNA or gDNA derived from T cells, B-cell-depleted T cells, or PBMCs.

The sample comprised peripheral blood. The receptor comes from a man aged 35 to 55 who had recovered from COVID-19. The chain couples TRBV7-8 to TRBJ1-5; 7 bases line up with TRBD1. As DNA, the CDR3 is TGTGCCAGCAGCCCGGGGACAGTCCTTAACCTGCCCCAGCATTTT. Amino acid sequence: CASSPGTVLNLPQHF.